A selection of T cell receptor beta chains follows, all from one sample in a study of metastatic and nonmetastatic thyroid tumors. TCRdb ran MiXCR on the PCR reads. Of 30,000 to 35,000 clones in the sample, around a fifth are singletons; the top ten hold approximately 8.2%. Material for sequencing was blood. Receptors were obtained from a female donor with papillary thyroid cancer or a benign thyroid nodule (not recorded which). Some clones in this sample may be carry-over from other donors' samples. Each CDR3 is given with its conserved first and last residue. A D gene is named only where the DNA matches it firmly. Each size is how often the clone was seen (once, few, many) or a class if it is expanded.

cdr3_nt: TGTGCCATCAGTGATGGGACAAACTACGAGCAGTACTTC
cdr3_aa: CAISDGTNYEQYF
v_call: TRBV10-3
j_call: TRBJ2-7
clone_size: few
d_call: .

cdr3_nt: TGTGCCACCAGTGATTTGTGGAACTCCTACAATGAGCAGTTCTTC
cdr3_aa: CATSDLWNSYNEQFF
v_call: TRBV24-1
j_call: TRBJ2-1
clone_size: few
d_call: .

cdr3_nt: TGTGCCAGCAGCTTAGTTGTTAGCGGGGCCCCCACAGATACGCAGTATTTT
cdr3_aa: CASSLVVSGAPTDTQYF
v_call: TRBV11-3
j_call: TRBJ2-3
clone_size: medium-sized
d_call: TRBD2

cdr3_nt: TGTGCCAGCAAAGGGACTAGCGCCGACGAGCAGTACTTC
cdr3_aa: CASKGTSADEQYF
v_call: TRBV2
j_call: TRBJ2-7
clone_size: many
d_call: TRBD2

cdr3_nt: TGTGCCAGCAGTTACAACGGCAGGGGAGGGGATGAGCAGTTCTTC
cdr3_aa: CASSYNGRGGDEQFF
v_call: TRBV6-6
j_call: TRBJ2-1
clone_size: many
d_call: .

cdr3_nt: TGTGCCAGCAGCTTTCAGGGGTTCGATTCACCCCTCCACTTT
cdr3_aa: CASSFQGFDSPLHF
v_call: TRBV7-2
j_call: TRBJ1-6
clone_size: few
d_call: .

cdr3_nt: TGTGCCAGCAGCTCGAGGGCGAGGGATGAGCAGTTCTTC
cdr3_aa: CASSSRARDEQFF
v_call: TRBV7-9
j_call: TRBJ2-1
clone_size: many
d_call: .

cdr3_nt: TGTGCCAGCAGGCTCGGGGGCGCGGGTGAAAAACTGTTTTTT
cdr3_aa: CASRLGGAGEKLFF
v_call: TRBV6-1
j_call: TRBJ1-4
clone_size: many
d_call: .

cdr3_nt: TGTGCCAGCACCCCATGGGGGGGACTCACGAACACTGAAGCTTTCTTT
cdr3_aa: CASTPWGGLTNTEAFF
v_call: TRBV28
j_call: TRBJ1-1
clone_size: many
d_call: .

cdr3_nt: TGTGCCAGCAGCTCCATCGGGACCACCTACGAGCAGTACTTC
cdr3_aa: CASSSIGTTYEQYF
v_call: TRBV11-3
j_call: TRBJ2-7
clone_size: many
d_call: .

cdr3_nt: TGTGCCAGCAGCCTCTCGGGCCGACATAGAACAAACTATGGCTACACCTTC
cdr3_aa: CASSLSGRHRTNYGYTF
v_call: TRBV3-1
j_call: TRBJ1-2
clone_size: many
d_call: .

cdr3_nt: TGTGCCACCAGTGATGGGGGTTTCGAGCAGTACTTC
cdr3_aa: CATSDGGFEQYF
v_call: TRBV24-1
j_call: TRBJ2-7
clone_size: many
d_call: .